Sequencing of this T cell receptor beta chain was carried out in a study of T cell responses to AZD1222 COVID-19 vaccine. Findings and caveats of the study: Recipients of AZD1222 seropositive at baseline numbered only 6 or 7. With two AZD1222 doses given, Spike-specific TCR breadth and depth both rose. CD4 TCRs covered the whole spike, strongest at regions 160-218 and 743-854.

As regards this clone: What it binds is not known.

The CDR3 has 15 residues. Between the trimmed V and J ends, which lost 7 bases and 4 bases, there was a span of 19 bases. Looked up from germline, CDR1 is LNHDA and CDR2 is SQIVND (reference sequence). The protocol was immunoSEQ multiplex PCR, while the TCRdb copy is restricted to in-frame clones and leaves out a portion. The sample has 150,000 to 200,000 clones, less than 95% seen once. The clonotype comes from an adult who received the AZD1222 COVID-19 vaccine. The V call is TRBV19, the J call TRBJ1-2; D ambiguous. The source was peripheral blood, collected 28 days after the second AZD1222 dose. The CDR3 DNA reads as TGTGCCAGTACTCGCCTGGCGGGGAAGGGCTATGGCTACACCTTC. Translation: CASTRLAGKGYGYTF.